The next 18 T cell receptor beta chains were all read from a single sample in a study of blood T cell repertoires in COVID-19. TCRdb's copy holds only in-frame clones and misses some; the assay was immunoSEQ multiplex PCR. This sample has 200,000 to 250,000 clones, with 70% to 85% found just once. Sequenced: PBMCs or T cells enriched from blood (not recorded which). All receptors come from a woman between 55 and 75 years old who had recovered from COVID-19.

This clone was picked up a small number of times. The chain uses TRBV12-3 or TRBV12-4 and TRBJ1-1; D is uncertain. This CDR3 is built from 13 residues. Trimming removed 3 bases from V and 7 bases from J, with 12 bases in between. The CDR3 region is CASSFGGRDEAFF. The DNA of the CDR3 is TGTGCCAGCAGTTTCGGAGGGAGGGATGAAGCTTTCTTT.

The rearrangement joins TRBV4-1 to TRBJ2-2, with 10 bases identical to TRBD2. The V segment lost 4 bases and the J segment 6 bases; nucleotides outside the gene matches: 17. This CDR3 is 19 amino acids long. The germline gives CDR1 MGHRA, CDR2 YSYEKL. CDR3 in DNA: TGCGCCAGCAGCCTCCGGTGGGCGGCTAGCGGGAGTTGGGCCGGGGAGCTGTTTTTT. Translating gives CASSLRWAASGSWAGELFF.

The genes are TRBV7-2 and TRBJ2-3; TRBD2 agrees at 7 bases. The length of the CDR3 is 15 residues. Germline V CDR1 and CDR2: SGHTA, FQGNSA. The V and J ends lost 3 bases and 3 bases, in that order; junction bases with no gene match: 6. CDR3: CASSLQAGLTDTQYF. The CDR3 nucleotides are TGTGCCAGCAGCTTGCAAGCGGGGTTAACAGATACGCAGTATTTT.

The chain combines TRBV27 with TRBJ1-5; D gene ambiguous. The germline gives CDR1 MNHEY, CDR2 SMNVEV (reference sequence). V lost 3 bases and J lost 0, with 3 bases in between. This CDR3 has 13 residues. CDR3 sequence (DNA): TGTGCCAGCAGTTTCTATAGCAATCAGCCCCAGCATTTT. It codes for CASSFYSNQPQHF.

J is TRBJ2-3 and V is TRBV5-5, with 7 bases aligning to TRBD2. Germline assignment: CDR1 SGHKS and CDR2 YYEKEE (reference sequence). This CDR3 is built from 16 residues. Trimming removed 2 bases from V and 0 bases from J; junction bases left unmatched: 6. The DNA for the CDR3 is TGTGCCAGCAGCTTTGGACTAGACTCTAGCACAGATACGCAGTATTTT. This encodes CASSFGLDSSTDTQYF. The complete variable domain, with remaining parts taken from reference TRBV5-5 and TRBJ2-3, reads DAGVTQSPTHLIKTRGQQVTLRCSPISGHKSVSWYQQVLGQGPQFIFQYYEKEERGRGNFPDRFSARQFPNYSSELNVNALLLGDSALYLCASSFGLDSSTDTQYFGPGTRLTVL.

This clone was counted a single time. V usage is TRBV5-1 and J usage is TRBJ2-7, with D possibly TRBD2 on 5 matching bases. V was trimmed by 0 bases and J by 2 bases, leaving 15 bases between them. CDR3 length: 16 amino acids. Germline CDR1 reads SGHRS; CDR2 reads YFSETQ. The CDR3 sequence is CASSLAALTGAYEQYF. DNA for the CDR3: TGCGCCAGCAGCTTGGCCGCCCTTACCGGGGCCTACGAGCAGTACTTC.

The chain joins TRBV3-1 (or the pseudogene TRBV3-2) to TRBJ2-2; D is unclear. This CDR3 contains 16 residues. Germline CDR1 is LGHDT and CDR2 is YNNKEL (reference sequence). V was trimmed by 1 base and J by 0 bases, leaving 9 bases between them. As DNA, the CDR3 is TGTGCCAGCAGCCAAGGTTCACAGACGAACACCGGGGAGCTGTTTTTT. This sequence encodes CASSQGSQTNTGELFF.

The V gene is TRBV20-1, the J gene TRBJ1-2, with D perhaps matching TRBD1 (6 bases). This CDR3 comprises 11 residues. Germline V gene data show CDR1 as DFQATT and CDR2 as SNEGSKA (reference sequence). V was trimmed by 5 bases and J by 5 bases, leaving 9 bases between them. CDR3 sequence: CSAYRAYGYTF. CDR3 in DNA: TGCAGTGCTTACAGGGCTTATGGCTACACCTTC.

This clone has just one count. This chain joins TRBV5-5 and TRBJ2-7; D call uncertain. Germline CDR1 SGHKS, CDR2 YYEKEE (reference sequence). Trimming shortened V by 1 base and J by 6 bases, and 17 bases separated the two germline ends. CDR3 length equals 15 residues. The CDR3 region is CASSLLSSGVSEQYF. The CDR3 region has the DNA TGTGCCAGCAGCTTGTTAAGCAGTGGAGTATCCGAGCAGTACTTC.

The chain uses TRBV10-3 and TRBJ2-7; 7 nucleotides match TRBD1. Trimming at V came to 6 bases and at J to 2 bases, leaving 4 bases not matched to a gene. The length of the CDR3 is 13 residues. From germline, CDR1 is ENHRY and CDR2 SYGVKD. The CDR3: CAISETGTYEQYF. The CDR3 region has the DNA TGTGCCATCAGCGAGACAGGGACCTACGAGCAGTACTTC.

V usage is TRBV2 and J usage is TRBJ1-5; the match to TRBD1 covers 7 bases. The junction had 5 bases not matched to a gene; V was cut back by 5 bases and J by 4 bases. CDR3 length equals 14 residues. CDR1 and CDR2 (germline): SNHLY, FYNNEI. CDR3 sequence (DNA): TGTGCCAGCAGTCAGGGGGTTGTTAATCAGCCCCAGCATTTT. Protein: CASSQGVVNQPQHF.

This clone was observed a few times. The V gene is TRBV27, the J gene TRBJ1-2, with a weak D call TRBD1 (5 bases). Germline V gene lookup returns CDR1 MNHEY and CDR2 SMNVEV (reference sequence). V was clipped by 2 bases and J by 7 bases, with 11 bases between them. The CDR3 spans 13 residues. CDR3 protein: CASSLARDVGYTF. CDR3 DNA: TGTGCCAGCAGTTTAGCCAGGGATGTTGGCTACACCTTC.

The rearrangement uses TRBV9 and TRBJ2-2; 10 bases fit TRBD1. V lost 4 bases and J lost 6; bases outside the gene matches: 12. Looked up from germline, CDR1 is SGDLS and CDR2 is YYNGEE. CDR3 length: 17 amino acids. The CDR3: CASSLTGDRGSPGELFF. For the CDR3, the DNA is TGTGCCAGCAGCCTAACCGGGGACAGGGGTTCTCCCGGGGAGCTGTTTTTT.

This rearrangement joins TRBV7-2 to TRBJ2-7; D gene unclear. Between the trimmed V and J ends, which lost 4 bases and 5 bases, there was a span of 12 bases. This CDR3 has 13 amino acids. Germline-derived CDR1 and CDR2 are SGHTA and FQGNSA. This chain's CDR3 is CASSSDRVHEQYF. The CDR3 region has the DNA TGTGCCAGCAGCTCAGACCGGGTTCACGAGCAGTACTTC.

This clone was recorded only once. This sequence joins TRBV19 and TRBJ2-5; D is possibly TRBD2 (5 bases). CDR3 size: 15 residues. Germline V gene lookup returns CDR1 LNHDA and CDR2 SQIVND (reference sequence). Trimming pared 8 bases from V and 5 bases from J, leaving 21 bases between. The CDR3 here is CASSPRTPGEETQYF. The CDR3 DNA follows: TGTGCCAGTTCGCCGAGGACTCCTGGAGAGGAGACCCAGTACTTC.

CDR3 bases: TGTGCCAGCAGCCAAGTTAGGGGTCGTGGAAACACCATATATTTT. It codes for CASSQVRGRGNTIYF. The rearrangement uses TRBV3-1 (or the pseudogene TRBV3-2) and TRBJ1-3, with D possibly being TRBD1 (5 bases). The germline V gene encodes CDR1 LGHDT and CDR2 YNNKEL (reference sequence). The CDR3 runs to 15 residues. Trimming removed 1 base at V and 3 bases at J, with 10 bases between.

The chain carries TRBV2 and TRBJ1-4, with D possibly TRBD1 on 5 matching bases. CDR1 and CDR2 from the germline V gene are SNHLY and FYNNEI. The CDR3 loop spans 13 amino acids. Trimming stripped 4 bases from V and 4 bases from J, with 7 bases between. The CDR3 sequence: CASSVGLNEKLFF. The CDR3 nucleotides read TGTGCCAGCAGTGTGGGGCTTAATGAAAAACTGTTTTTT.

This chain uses TRBV3-1 (or the pseudogene TRBV3-2) with TRBJ2-7; weak D call: TRBD1 (5 bases). This CDR3 spans 15 amino acids. Germline CDR1 and CDR2: LGHDT and YNNKEL (reference sequence). V was shortened by 0 bases and J by 5 bases, with 14 bases between the two germline ends. The CDR3 region has the DNA TGTGCCAGCAGCCAAGATATTACAGGCAGGAACGAGCAGTACTTC. Its protein is CASSQDITGRNEQYF.